This is a list of T cell receptor beta chains from one sample in a study of T-cell reconstitution after alpha-beta-depleted transplantation in children. Each CDR3 protein is one row after TCRdb ran MiXCR on the PCR reads. The sample yields about 250,000 distinct CDR3 sequences, 20% to 30% seen once. Specimen: PBMCs, mostly from graft donor cells, collected 360 days after TCRalphabeta/CD19-depleted stem cell transplant. The source of these receptors is a female patient under 10 years old who had a stem cell transplant for congenital amegakaryocytic thrombocytopenia, so the T cells may come from the graft donor. The CDR3 runs from the conserved cysteine through the conserved F or W. D genes are given only for firm matches. Some rows have no size entry. The others give once, few or many, or a class for an expanded clone.

CDR3 protein: CSASRTTPYNEQFF; CDR3 DNA: TGCAGTGCTAGCAGGACCACTCCTTACAATGAGCAGTTCTTC; clone size: few; D gene: .; V gene: TRBV20-1; J gene: TRBJ2-1
CDR3 protein: CASRRQGGSYEQYF; CDR3 DNA: TGTGCCAGCAGGAGACAGGGAGGGTCATACGAGCAGTACTTC; clone size: few; D gene: .; V gene: TRBV5-5; J gene: TRBJ2-7
CDR3 protein: CASSPTQGASQPQHF; CDR3 DNA: TGTGCCAGCTCACCAACCCAGGGGGCCAGTCAGCCCCAGCATTTT; clone size: .; D gene: TRBD1; V gene: TRBV18; J gene: TRBJ1-5
CDR3 protein: CSATRTSTNEKLFF; CDR3 DNA: TGCAGTGCTACCCGGACATCAACTAATGAAAAACTGTTTTTT; clone size: .; D gene: .; V gene: TRBV20-1; J gene: TRBJ1-4
CDR3 protein: CASSQPGTGNQPQHF; CDR3 DNA: TGTGCCAGTAGCCAGCCCGGGACAGGGAATCAGCCCCAGCATTTT; clone size: .; D gene: TRBD1; V gene: TRBV19; J gene: TRBJ1-5
CDR3 protein: CASTPFGVRTDTQYF; CDR3 DNA: TGTGCCAGCACCCCTTTCGGGGTTCGCACAGATACGCAGTATTTT; clone size: .; D gene: .; V gene: TRBV28; J gene: TRBJ2-3
CDR3 protein: CASSDEPLQKETQYF; CDR3 DNA: TGTGCCAGCAGTGACGAACCTCTGCAAAAAGAGACCCAGTACTTC; clone size: few; D gene: .; V gene: TRBV6-1; J gene: TRBJ2-5
CDR3 protein: CASSLGRSSTDTQYF; CDR3 DNA: TGCGCCAGCAGCTTGGGGCGATCTAGCACAGATACGCAGTATTTT; clone size: few; D gene: .; V gene: TRBV5-1; J gene: TRBJ2-3
CDR3 protein: CASEGPNTGELFF; CDR3 DNA: TGCGCCAGCGAGGGGCCTAACACCGGGGAGCTGTTTTTT; clone size: once; D gene: .; V gene: TRBV5-1; J gene: TRBJ2-2
CDR3 protein: CSAAGLPGVTEAFF; CDR3 DNA: TGCAGTGCTGCGGGACTCCCGGGGGTCACTGAAGCTTTCTTT; clone size: .; D gene: .; V gene: TRBV20-1; J gene: TRBJ1-1
CDR3 protein: CASSLDRGNTEPFF; CDR3 DNA: TGTGCCAGCAGTTTGGATCGGGGGAACACTGAACCTTTCTTT; clone size: .; D gene: .; V gene: TRBV28; J gene: TRBJ1-1
CDR3 protein: CASSPGSGGSTDTQYF; CDR3 DNA: TGTGCCAGCTCACCAGGTTCAGGGGGATCGACAGATACGCAGTATTTT; clone size: few; D gene: TRBD1; V gene: TRBV18; J gene: TRBJ2-3
CDR3 protein: CASSWDTAGGDTQYF; CDR3 DNA: TGTGCCAGCAGCTGGGATACAGCGGGGGGAGATACGCAGTATTTT; clone size: .; D gene: TRBD2; V gene: TRBV7-9; J gene: TRBJ2-3